This T cell receptor beta chain was documented in a study of blood T cell repertoires in COVID-19. Whole-study context: Sites in the United States, Italy and Spain provided acute and convalescent COVID-19 samples.

This clone has just a few counts. In the original workflow: Amplification with reference gene primers provided the estimates of nucleated cell counts. Data came from immunoSEQ multiplex PCR; TCRdb stores just in-frame clones and leaves some out. V and J calls and clone size follow that table, whereas D and trimming were derived from the DNA. The sample carries 70,000 to 90,000 clones, roughly 80% recorded once. This sequence originates from a human donor in a cohort sampled during active COVID-19. Sequencing used peripheral blood.

The CDR3 loop reads CASSLYGGSNTEAFF. The CDR3 bases are TGTGCCAGCAGCTTATACGGGGGGTCGAACACTGAAGCTTTCTTT. The chain has TRBV7-2 and TRBJ1-1; TRBD1 is a possible D gene (5 bases). CDR3 size: 15 residues. CDR1 and CDR2 (germline): SGHTA, FQGNSA. The V and J ends lost 2 bases and 1 base respectively, with 11 bases between them.